This T cell receptor (beta chain) was recorded in a study of blood T cell repertoires in COVID-19. CDR3 size: 12 residues. From germline, CDR1 is SQVTM and CDR2 ANQGSEA. V dropped 7 bases and J dropped 8; count of bases not matched to a gene: 8. TCRdb's table, derived via immunoSEQ multiplex PCR, lists solely in-frame clones and lacks some. The data contain around 240,000 clones, 86% of them singletons. The TCR originated in a woman in her twenties or thirties who had recovered from COVID-19. V and J are TRBV29-1 and TRBJ1-3, with 7 positions matching TRBD1. The sample comprised peripheral blood. CDR3 protein: CSAWDSWDTIYF. DNA for the CDR3: TGCAGCGCTTGGGACAGTTGGGACACCATATATTTT.